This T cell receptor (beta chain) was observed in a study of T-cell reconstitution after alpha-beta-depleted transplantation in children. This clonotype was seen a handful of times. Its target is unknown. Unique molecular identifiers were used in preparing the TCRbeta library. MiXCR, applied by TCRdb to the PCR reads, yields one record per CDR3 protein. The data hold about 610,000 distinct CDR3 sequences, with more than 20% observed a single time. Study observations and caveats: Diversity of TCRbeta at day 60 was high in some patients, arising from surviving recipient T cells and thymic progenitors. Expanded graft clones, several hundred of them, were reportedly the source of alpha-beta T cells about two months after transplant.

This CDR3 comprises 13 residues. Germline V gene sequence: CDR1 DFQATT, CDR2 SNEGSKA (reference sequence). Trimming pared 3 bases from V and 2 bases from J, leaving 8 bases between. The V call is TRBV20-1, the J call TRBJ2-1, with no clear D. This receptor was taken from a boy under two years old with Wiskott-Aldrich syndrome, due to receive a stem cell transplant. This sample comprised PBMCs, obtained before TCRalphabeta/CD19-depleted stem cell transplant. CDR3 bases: TGCAGTGCTAGGCCTCCGGCCTACAATGAGCAGTTCTTC. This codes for CSARPPAYNEQFF.